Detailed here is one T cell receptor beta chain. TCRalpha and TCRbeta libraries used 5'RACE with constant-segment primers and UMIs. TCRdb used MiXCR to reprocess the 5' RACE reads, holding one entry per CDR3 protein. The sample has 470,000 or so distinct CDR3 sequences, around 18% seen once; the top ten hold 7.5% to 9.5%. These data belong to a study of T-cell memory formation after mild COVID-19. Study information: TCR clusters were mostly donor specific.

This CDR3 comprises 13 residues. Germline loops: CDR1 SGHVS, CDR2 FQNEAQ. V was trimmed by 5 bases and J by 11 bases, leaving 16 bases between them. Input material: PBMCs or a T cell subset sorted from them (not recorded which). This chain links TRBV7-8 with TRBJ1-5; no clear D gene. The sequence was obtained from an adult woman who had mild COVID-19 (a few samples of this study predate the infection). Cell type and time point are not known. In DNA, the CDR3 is TGTGCCAGCAGCCTCCGGCGGGAATTAGCCCAGCATTTT. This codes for CASSLRRELAQHF.